This TCR beta chain was documented in a study of blood T cell repertoires in COVID-19. Original processing notes: Reference gene primer amplification in the assay estimated nucleated cell counts. TCRdb keeps only in-frame clones here, not all; method: immunoSEQ multiplex PCR. V, J and clone size reflect that table, while D and trimming were determined from the DNA. This table holds about 270,000 clones, 90% found once. The V and J ends lost 3 bases and 4 bases, in that order; junction bases with no gene match: 5. The CDR3 contains 16 residues. CDR1 is MGHDK and CDR2 is SYGVNS in the germline V gene. The sample consisted of PBMCs or T cells enriched from blood (not recorded which). This chain connects TRBV25-1 to TRBJ2-6, with 8 bases identical to TRBD1. This receptor was obtained from a woman aged 25-40 years with acute COVID-19. The CDR3 protein is CASSERTGIGANVLTF. The CDR3, as DNA: TGTGCCAGCAGTGAGAGGACAGGGATCGGGGCCAACGTCCTGACTTTC.